This is a list of T cell receptor beta chains from one sample in a study of technical replicates of blood from a handful of donors. The protocol was immunoSEQ multiplex PCR, while the TCRdb copy is restricted to in-frame clones and leaves out a portion. Of 77,000 or so clones detected, roughly 89% appear once; the ten largest clones hold 0.4% to 0.5%. Sequenced material: T cells isolated from PBMCs. The receptors here all came from a human donor in good health. CDR3s leave out the opening cysteine and the closing phenylalanine or tryptophan.

v_gene	j_gene	CDR3aa
TRBV6-5	TRBJ2-1	ASRDVNEQF
TRBV6-1	TRBJ2-6	ASSENMAAGANVLT
TRBV2	TRBJ2-1	ASSEPGLAEYNEQF
TRBV7-3	TRBJ1-2	ASSPRGADYGYT
TRBV6-5	TRBJ2-7	ASSTNRAGTYEQY
TRBV27	TRBJ1-1	ASSLRRGARVNTEAF
TRBV28	TRBJ2-7	ASVPAGTDVSYEQY
TRBV27	TRBJ2-7	ASRPGQGLSKNYEQY
TRBV19	TRBJ2-3	ASSLPAGVWGDTQY
TRBV7-3	TRBJ1-2	ASSLSGGDYGYT
TRBV14	TRBJ1-2	ASSEQGERYDYGYT
TRBV2	TRBJ1-5	ASSEPSTGGQPQH
TRBV9	TRBJ2-3	ASSVGPRADTQY
TRBV30	TRBJ2-7	AVEATGGLYEQY
TRBV28	TRBJ1-2	ASSTPGQGAYGYT
TRBV7-8	TRBJ2-1	ASSLVGNSYNEQF
TRBV7-7	TRBJ2-7	ASSLTESYEQY
TRBV9	TRBJ2-1	ASSVGESWEQF
TRBV27	TRBJ2-7	ASRTSGSTYEQY
TRBV29-1	TRBJ2-1	SVEGQAGVNYNEQF
TRBV5-1	TRBJ2-7	ASSLAIDYEQY
TRBV19	TRBJ2-7	ATRFSGRDEQY
TRBV27	TRBJ2-7	ASMVAAAAYEQY
TRBV27	TRBJ1-1	ASSFLRDRGTEAF
TRBV18	TRBJ1-5	ASSPTSGVDQPQH
TRBV7-8	TRBJ1-1	ASSKRQTGPRTEAF
TRBV30	TRBJ1-3	AWSGRLQGGNTIY
TRBV11-1	TRBJ2-1	ASSLRIAGVNNEQF
TRBV7-6	TRBJ2-1	ASSHSGTYNEQF
TRBV5-1	TRBJ2-1	ASSLTGPPVNEQF
TRBV7-8	TRBJ2-7	ASSLELGTGQTYEQY
TRBV6-5	TRBJ1-5	ASSRTGGNQPQH
TRBV21-1	TRBJ2-7	ASSKWGSGRGNYEQY
TRBV11-2	TRBJ1-4	ASSLDRATNEKLF
TRBV5-6	TRBJ2-3	ASTLILTGGPSTDTQY
TRBV10-3	TRBJ2-5	AISAQQETQY
TRBV4-3	TRBJ1-3	ASSQVWAAGNTIY
TRBV6-5	TRBJ2-7	ASSYGTVTSYEQY
TRBV5-6	TRBJ2-3	ASSFGGARDTQY
TRBV5-1	TRBJ2-1	ASQVYDEQF
TRBV11-3	TRBJ2-1	ASSLEPGKSYNEQF
TRBV6-1	TRBJ1-5	ASSGEGGLYSNQPQH
TRBV4-3	TRBJ1-1	ASSHYRDNTEAF
TRBV5-6	TRBJ2-1	ASSGIAGGPRYEQF
TRBV9	TRBJ2-3	ASSEGLTDTQY
TRBV7-9	TRBJ1-3	ASSSPTLSGNTIY
TRBV4-1	TRBJ2-3	ASSQERPVSLAEHTDTQY
TRBV9	TRBJ1-3	ASGLGETGNTIY
TRBV14	TRBJ1-1	ASMWSTNTEAF
TRBV7-6	TRBJ1-1	ASSPLRNTEAF
TRBV7-9	TRBJ1-1	ASSLAQGGGTEAF
TRBV7-8	TRBJ1-1	ASSLDMPLEAF
TRBV10-2	TRBJ2-3	ASEPRWSGRSDTQY
TRBV29-1	TRBJ2-2	SVADTGELF
TRBV7-9	TRBJ1-5	ASSLMGPYQPQH
TRBV5-4	TRBJ2-3	ASSDKVDFGTDTQY